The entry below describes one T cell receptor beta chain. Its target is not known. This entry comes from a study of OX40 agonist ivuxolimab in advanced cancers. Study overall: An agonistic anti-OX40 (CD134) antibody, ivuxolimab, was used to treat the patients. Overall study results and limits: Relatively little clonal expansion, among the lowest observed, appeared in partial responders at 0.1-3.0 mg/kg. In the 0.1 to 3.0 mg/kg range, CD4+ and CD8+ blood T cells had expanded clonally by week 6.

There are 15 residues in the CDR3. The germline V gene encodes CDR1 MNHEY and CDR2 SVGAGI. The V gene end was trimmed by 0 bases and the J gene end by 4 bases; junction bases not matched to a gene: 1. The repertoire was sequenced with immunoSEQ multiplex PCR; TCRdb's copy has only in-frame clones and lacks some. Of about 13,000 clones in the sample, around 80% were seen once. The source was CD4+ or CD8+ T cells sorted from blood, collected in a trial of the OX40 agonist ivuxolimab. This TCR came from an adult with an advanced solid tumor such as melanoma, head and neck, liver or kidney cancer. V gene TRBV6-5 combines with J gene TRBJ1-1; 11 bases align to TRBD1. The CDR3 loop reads CASSYSGTGGTEAFF. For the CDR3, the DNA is TGTGCCAGCAGTTACTCGGGGACAGGGGGCACTGAAGCTTTCTTT.